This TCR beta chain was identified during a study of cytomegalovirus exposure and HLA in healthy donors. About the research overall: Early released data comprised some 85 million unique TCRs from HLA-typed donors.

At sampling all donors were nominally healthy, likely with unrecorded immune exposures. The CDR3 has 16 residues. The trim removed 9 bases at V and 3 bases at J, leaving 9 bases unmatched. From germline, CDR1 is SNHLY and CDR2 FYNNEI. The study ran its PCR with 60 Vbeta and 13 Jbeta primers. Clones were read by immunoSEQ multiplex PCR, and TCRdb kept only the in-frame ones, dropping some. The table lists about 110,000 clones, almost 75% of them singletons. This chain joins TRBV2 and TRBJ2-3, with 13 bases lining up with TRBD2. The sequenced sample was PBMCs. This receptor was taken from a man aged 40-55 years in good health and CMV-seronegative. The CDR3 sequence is CARTRLAGGMTDTQYF. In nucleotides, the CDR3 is TGTGCCAGGACCAGACTAGCGGGGGGCATGACAGATACGCAGTATTTT.